The clone carrying this T cell receptor beta chain was observed a few times. Per germline, CDR1 MNHNY and CDR2 SVGAGI (reference sequence). With 6 bases removed from V and 7 bases from J, the gap between germline ends came to 10 bases. CDR3 length equals 12 residues. These data come from a study of blood T cells in healthy people across ages. The second PCR ran roughly 7 to 12 cycles with a sample-barcoded 5' primer and J-beta primers. In TCRdb, the 5' RACE reads were re-called with MiXCR into one record per CDR3 protein. The sample comprises more than 800,000 distinct CDR3 sequences, roughly 26% of which are singletons, and roughly 17% rests with the top ten.

Material: blood. The chain links TRBV6-6 to TRBJ2-1; D gene uncertain. This TCR derives from a woman aged 80 or older in good health. As DNA, the CDR3 is TGTGCCAGCAGACTCGACCTAAATGAGCAGTTCTTC. It encodes CASRLDLNEQFF.